This T cell receptor (beta chain) emerged from a study of STAT3 mutations in large granular lymphocyte leukemia. A remark on this clone: As yet, its antigen is unknown.

Profiling relied on immunoSEQ multiplex PCR, and the TCRdb table lists in-frame clones only, not all of them. The table records approximately 2,500 clones, 85% to 90% of them present only once. The V gene lost 4 bases and the J gene lost 2 bases, with 9 bases spanning the gap. This CDR3 region has 13 residues. Per the germline V gene, CDR1 is SQVTM and CDR2 is ANQGSEA. Study-level results: Every T-cell large granular lymphocyte leukemia patient had at least one immunodominant TCR beta clonotype. All newly emerging clones after therapy were STAT3 wild type.

The chain combines TRBV29-1 with TRBJ1-5; D not resolved. The receptor's source is a woman aged 70-85 years with T-cell large granular lymphocyte leukemia. Some clones in this sample may be carry-over from other donors' samples. The sample comprised peripheral blood mononuclear cells. The CDR3 DNA is TGCAGCGTTGCATCCGGGGGCAATCAGCCCCAGCATTTT. Its protein product is CSVASGGNQPQHF.